The subject of this entry is one T cell receptor beta chain. Sequenced material consisted of expressed TCRB transcripts (all of the isolated RNA was reverse transcribed). Here immunoSEQ multiplex PCR was the method, and the copy in TCRdb shows in-frame clones only, minus some. The sample yields about 930,000 clones, under 20% seen once. The CDR3 loop spans 17 amino acids. Trimming cost V 5 bases and J 0 bases, with 17 bases left between them. Per the germline V gene, CDR1 is SNHLY and CDR2 is FYNNEI. The data are from a study of beta chain features in type 1 diabetes. Sequenced sample: naive CD4+ T cells from blood. The V and J genes are TRBV2 and TRBJ1-3; no reliable D call. This receptor was taken from a young woman in good health. The CDR3, as DNA: TGTGCCAGCAGTCGTATGCCCCTTGAACGCTCTGGAAACACCATATATTTT. Translating gives CASSRMPLERSGNTIYF.